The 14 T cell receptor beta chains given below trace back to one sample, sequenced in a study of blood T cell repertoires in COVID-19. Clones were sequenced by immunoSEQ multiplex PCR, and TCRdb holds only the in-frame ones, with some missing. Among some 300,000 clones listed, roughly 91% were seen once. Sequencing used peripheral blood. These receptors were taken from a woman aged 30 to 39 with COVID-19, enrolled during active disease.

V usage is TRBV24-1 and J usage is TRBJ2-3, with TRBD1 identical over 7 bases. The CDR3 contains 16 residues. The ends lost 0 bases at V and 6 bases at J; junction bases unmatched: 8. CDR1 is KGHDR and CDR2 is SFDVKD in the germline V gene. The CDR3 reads CATSDLSQGGWDTQYF. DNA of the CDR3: TGTGCCACCAGTGATTTGTCTCAAGGGGGCTGGGATACGCAGTATTTT.

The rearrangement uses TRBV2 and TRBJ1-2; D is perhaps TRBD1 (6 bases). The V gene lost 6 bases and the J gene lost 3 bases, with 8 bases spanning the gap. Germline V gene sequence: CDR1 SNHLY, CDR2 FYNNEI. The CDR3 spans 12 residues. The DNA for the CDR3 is TGTGCCAGCAGATCAGGGGACTATGGCTACACCTTC. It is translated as CASRSGDYGYTF.

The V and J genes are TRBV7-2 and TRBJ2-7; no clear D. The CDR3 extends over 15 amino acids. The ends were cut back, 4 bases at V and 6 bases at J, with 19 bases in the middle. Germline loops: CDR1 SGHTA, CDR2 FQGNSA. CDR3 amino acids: CASSSNVGWVGEQYV. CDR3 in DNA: TGTGCCAGCAGCTCTAACGTCGGGTGGGTGGGCGAGCAGTACGTC.

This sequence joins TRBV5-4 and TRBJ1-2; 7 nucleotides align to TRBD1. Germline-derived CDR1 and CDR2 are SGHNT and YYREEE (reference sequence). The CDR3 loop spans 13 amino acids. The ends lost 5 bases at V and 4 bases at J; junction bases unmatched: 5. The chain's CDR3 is CASRVTGSYGYTF. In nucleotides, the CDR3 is TGTGCCAGCAGAGTGACAGGGTCCTATGGCTACACCTTC.

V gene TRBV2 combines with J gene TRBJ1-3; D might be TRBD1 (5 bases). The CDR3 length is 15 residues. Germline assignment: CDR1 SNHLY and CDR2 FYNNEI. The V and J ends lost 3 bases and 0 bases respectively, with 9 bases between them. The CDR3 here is CASSEVRASGNTIYF. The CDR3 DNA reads TGTGCCAGCAGTGAGGTCAGGGCCTCTGGAAACACCATATATTTT. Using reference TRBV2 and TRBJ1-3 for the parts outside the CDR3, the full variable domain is EPEVTQTPSHQVTQMGQEVILRCVPISNHLYFYWYRQILGQKVEFLVSFYNNEISEKSEIFDDQFSVERPDGSNFTLKIRSTKLEDSAMYFCASSEVRASGNTIYFGEGSWLTVV.

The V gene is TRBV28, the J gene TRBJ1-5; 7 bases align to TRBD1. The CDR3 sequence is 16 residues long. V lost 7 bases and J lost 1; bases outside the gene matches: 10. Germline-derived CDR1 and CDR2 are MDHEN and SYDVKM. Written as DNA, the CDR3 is TGTGCCAGCACGTTAGGGGCAGGGGGAAGCAATCAGCCCCAGCATTTT. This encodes CASTLGAGGSNQPQHF.

CDR3 DNA sequence: TGTGCCAGCAGCCAAGGCAGGGGACGAAACTACGAGCAGTACTTC. Its protein is CASSQGRGRNYEQYF. This sequence joins TRBV14 and TRBJ2-7, with TRBD1 as a possible D gene (6 bases). Per the germline V gene, CDR1 is SGHDN and CDR2 is FVKESK. V lost 1 base and J 3 bases, leaving 13 bases between the germline ends. The CDR3 is 15 residues long.

The CDR3 sequence: CASSQGRWQGGIMNTEAFF. For the CDR3, the DNA is TGCGCCAGCAGCCAAGGTCGGTGGCAGGGAGGAATCATGAACACTGAAGCTTTCTTT. The chain joins TRBV4-1 to TRBJ1-1; possibly TRBD1 for D (5 bases). V was trimmed by 1 base and J by 0 bases, leaving 21 bases between them. In germline, CDR1 is MGHRA, CDR2 YSYEKL. The CDR3 covers 19 residues.

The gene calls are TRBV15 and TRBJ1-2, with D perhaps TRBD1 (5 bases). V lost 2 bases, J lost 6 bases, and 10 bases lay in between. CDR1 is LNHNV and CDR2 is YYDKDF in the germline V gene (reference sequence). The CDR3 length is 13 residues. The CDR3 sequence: CATSRQGRDGYTF. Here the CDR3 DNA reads TGTGCCACCAGCAGACAGGGTAGGGATGGCTACACCTTC. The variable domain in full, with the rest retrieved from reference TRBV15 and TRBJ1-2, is DAMVIQNPRYQVTQFGKPVTLSCSQTLNHNVMYWYQQKSSQAPKLLFHYYDKDFNNEADTPDNFQSRRPNTSFCFLDIRSPGLGDTAMYLCATSRQGRDGYTFGSGTRLTVV.

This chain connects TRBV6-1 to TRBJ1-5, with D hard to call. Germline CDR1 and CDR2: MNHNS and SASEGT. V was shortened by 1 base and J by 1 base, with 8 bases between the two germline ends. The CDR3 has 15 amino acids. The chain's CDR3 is CASSEDSPSNQPQHF. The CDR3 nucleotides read TGTGCCAGCAGTGAAGACAGCCCCAGCAATCAGCCCCAGCATTTT.

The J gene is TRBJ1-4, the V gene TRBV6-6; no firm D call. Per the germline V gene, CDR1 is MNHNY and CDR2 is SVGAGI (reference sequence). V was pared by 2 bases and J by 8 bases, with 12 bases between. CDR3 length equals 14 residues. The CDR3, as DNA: TGTGCCAGCAGTTACGAGGTCTTCAGCGAAAAACTGTTTTTT. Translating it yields CASSYEVFSEKLFF.

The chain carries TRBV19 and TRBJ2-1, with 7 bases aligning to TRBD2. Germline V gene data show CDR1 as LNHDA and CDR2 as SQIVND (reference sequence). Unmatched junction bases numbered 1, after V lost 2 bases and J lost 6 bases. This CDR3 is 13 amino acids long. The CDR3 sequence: CASSILAGNEQFF. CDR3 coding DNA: TGTGCCAGTAGTATATTAGCGGGCAATGAGCAGTTCTTC.

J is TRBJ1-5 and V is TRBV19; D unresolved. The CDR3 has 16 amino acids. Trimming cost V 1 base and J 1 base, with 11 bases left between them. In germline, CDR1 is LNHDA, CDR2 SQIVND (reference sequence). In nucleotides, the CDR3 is TGTGCCAGTAGTATAGCGGTTGCCAGGAGCAATCAGCCCCAGCATTTT. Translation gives CASSIAVARSNQPQHF.

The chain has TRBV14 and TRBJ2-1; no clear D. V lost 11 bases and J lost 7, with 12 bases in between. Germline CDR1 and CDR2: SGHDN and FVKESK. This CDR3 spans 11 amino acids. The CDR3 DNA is TGTGCCTCCCGAGGAATTAATGAGCAGTTCTTC. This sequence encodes CASRGINEQFF.